This TCR beta chain is drawn from a study of T cells in lung cancer brain metastases. The germline V gene encodes CDR1 SGHVS and CDR2 FQNEAQ. Deletions cut 3 bases from V and 8 bases from J, with 12 bases between. CDR3 size: 13 residues. Clones were read by immunoSEQ multiplex PCR, and TCRdb kept only the in-frame ones, dropping some. The table has around 880 clones, about 92% seen once. This TCR was recovered from a woman aged 40 to 50 with non-small cell lung cancer. J is TRBJ2-3 and V is TRBV7-8, with D unclear. The specimen sequenced was tumor tissue from the primary lung tumor. Written as DNA, the CDR3 is TGTGCCAGCAGCTTGCTGGATGACGGTACGCAGTATTTT. Protein product: CASSLLDDGTQYF.